This T cell receptor beta chain is drawn from a study of T cells in Graves' hyperthyroidism and ophthalmopathy. Turning to the study itself: Peripheral blood was collected at initial diagnosis, before any treatment. Study-wide results and caveats: Ophthalmopathy got predicted by the model a median about six months before its onset.

Authors of the study amplified TCR beta CDR3 regions from RNA transcripts. Carried out on the TCR CDR3, a first-round RT-PCR used the HTBI primer set. TCRdb reanalysed the multiplex PCR reads using MiXCR and keeps one entry per CDR3 protein. The sample has about 530,000 distinct CDR3 sequences, more than 15% seen once. The CDR3 loop spans 14 amino acids. The V gene's germline CDR1 is LNHDA and CDR2 SQIVND (reference sequence). Trimming pared 4 bases from V and 1 base from J, leaving 10 bases between. Thyroid ultrasound and orbital computed tomography, with clinical symptoms and serum thyroxine and TRAb, informed diagnoses. This clonotype was picked up a small number of times. Its antigen is unidentified.

The chain joins TRBV19 to TRBJ1-1; weak D call: TRBD1 (6 bases). The sequencing input was blood. This TCR came from a woman aged 18-30 years with Graves' ophthalmopathy. CDR3 region: CASSTGVWNTEAFF. CDR3 in DNA: TGTGCCAGTAGTACAGGGGTTTGGAACACTGAAGCTTTCTTT.